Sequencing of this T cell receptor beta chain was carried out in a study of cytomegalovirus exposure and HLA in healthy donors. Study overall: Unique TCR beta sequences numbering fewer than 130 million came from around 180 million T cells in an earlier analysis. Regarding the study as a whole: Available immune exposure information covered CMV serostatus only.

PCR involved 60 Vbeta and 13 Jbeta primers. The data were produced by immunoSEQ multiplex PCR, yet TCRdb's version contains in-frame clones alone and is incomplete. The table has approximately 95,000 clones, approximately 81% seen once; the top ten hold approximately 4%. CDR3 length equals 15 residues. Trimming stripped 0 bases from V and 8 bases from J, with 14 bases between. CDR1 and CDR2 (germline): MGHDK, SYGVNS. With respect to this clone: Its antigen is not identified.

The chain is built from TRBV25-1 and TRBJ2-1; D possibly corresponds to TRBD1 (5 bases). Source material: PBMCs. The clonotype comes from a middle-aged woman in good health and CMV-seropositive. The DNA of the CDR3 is TGTGCCAGCAGTGAATATGGGGCTGACGGAGATGAGCAGTTCTTC. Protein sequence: CASSEYGADGDEQFF.